What follows are 5 T cell receptor beta chains derived from one specimen sequenced in a study of blood T cells in healthy people across ages. For the second PCR, which ran for roughly 6 to 12 cycles, a sample-barcoded 5' primer and a J-beta primer mix were used. Each CDR3 protein is one row after TCRdb ran MiXCR on the 5' RACE reads. The table has hundreds of thousands of distinct CDR3 sequences, more than 55% seen once. The specimen was blood. The receptors originated from a man in his forties in good health.

In nucleotides, the CDR3 is TGTGCCAGCAGTTTCCCACCCTCGGCTAGCGGTAACCAAGAGACCCAGTACTTC. Translating gives CASSFPPSASGNQETQYF. The gene calls are TRBV28 and TRBJ2-5, with TRBD2 identical over 7 bases. The CDR3 is 18 amino acids. V lost 3 bases, J lost 0 bases, and 13 bases stayed unmatched. Germline V gene data show CDR1 as MDHEN and CDR2 as SYDVKM.

Regarding this clonotype: The missing conserved phenylalanine or tryptophan at the end of this CDR3 makes a read error likely. The CDR3 sequence: CASSFLGGGNQPQHL. In DNA, the CDR3 is TGTGCCAGCAGTTTTTTGGGGGGTGGCAATCAGCCCCAGCATCTT. The chain couples TRBV12-3 or TRBV12-4 to TRBJ1-5, with D possibly being TRBD1 (5 bases). With 3 bases removed from V and 2 bases from J, the gap between germline ends came to 11 bases. CDR3 size: 15 residues.

In this sample, this clonotype turned up a few times. This chain joins TRBV7-9 and TRBJ1-4; possible D gene TRBD1, 5 bases. V was shortened by 9 bases and J by 5 bases, with 13 bases between the two germline ends. The CDR3 loop spans 13 amino acids. Germline values: CDR1 SEHNR, CDR2 FQNEAQ (reference sequence). CDR3 amino acids: CASSNRSNEKLFF. CDR3 coding DNA: TGTGCCAGTTCAAACAGGAGCAATGAAAAACTGTTTTTT.

The gene calls are TRBV29-1 and TRBJ2-3; no clear D gene. There are 15 residues in the CDR3. The ends were cut back, 7 bases at V and 1 base at J, with 18 bases in the middle. Germline V CDR1 and CDR2: SQVTM, ANQGSEA. CDR3 DNA sequence: TGCAGCGCCCTACCTGAGGCAGTCGGCACAGATACGCAGTATTTT. Protein product: CSALPEAVGTDTQYF.

V usage is TRBV12-3 or TRBV12-4 and J usage is TRBJ1-5; TRBD1 matches at 8 bases. There are 15 residues in the CDR3. With V trimmed by 6 bases and J by 6 bases, 10 bases remained unmatched. In nucleotides, the CDR3 is TGTGCCAGCAGCCAACAGGGGGTAAGGGGTCAGCCCCAGCATTTT. Residues: CASSQQGVRGQPQHF.